The 28 T cell receptor beta chains listed next were all sequenced from one sample in a study of vaccination and CD4 T cells after COVID-19. The Oncomine TCR Beta short-read assay was what sequenced the DNA obtained from cultured CD4+ T cells. MiXCR, applied by TCRdb to the PCR reads, yields one record per CDR3 protein. The sample comprises 6,000 or so distinct CDR3 sequences, roughly two fifths of which are singletons, and 35% to 45% rests with the top ten. Sample treatment: roughly 11-day PBMC culture with coronavirus spike peptide pools or control peptides (ViraFEST assay). It was before the COVID-19 pandemic (2011-2018) that the unexposed donor's CD4+ T cells were collected. No cognate antigen is known for these TCRs. The sample comprised CD4+ T cells from blood, cultured in vitro. These TCRs come from a human donor in good health.

This clonotype was observed a single time. One end of the junction varies from germline; a read error may be responsible. The rearrangement uses TRBV20-1 and TRBJ1-1; D is unresolved. Germline V lookup: CDR1 DFQATT, CDR2 SNEGSKA (reference sequence). The CDR3 is 13 amino acids. DNA of the CDR3: TGCGGTGCCTATCGGGGAGGGAACACTGAAGCTTTCTTT. This encodes CGAYRGGNTEAFF.

This clonotype was observed a handful of times. This chain connects TRBV19 to TRBJ2-1; 8 bases align to TRBD1. The CDR3 covers 13 residues. The junction had 4 bases not matched to a gene; V was cut back by 3 bases and J by 9 bases. Per germline, CDR1 LNHDA and CDR2 SQIVND (reference sequence). This chain's CDR3 is CASSIQGAFEQFF. The CDR3 DNA reads TGTGCCAGTAGTATCCAGGGGGCTTTTGAGCAGTTCTTC. Looking up the rest from reference TRBV19 and TRBJ2-1 gives the full variable domain: DGGITQSPKYLFRKEGQNVTLSCEQNLNHDAMYWYRQDPGQGLRLIYYSQIVNDFQKGDIAEGYSVSREKKESFPLTVTSAQKNPTAFYLCASSIQGAFEQFFGPGTRLTVL.

This clonotype was found a few times. This sequence joins TRBV7-9 and TRBJ1-5; maybe TRBD1 (5 bases). Deletions cut 6 bases from V and 5 bases from J, with 14 bases between. CDR1 is SEHNR and CDR2 is FQNEAQ in the germline V gene (reference sequence). The CDR3 covers 14 residues. The CDR3 reads CASRASGLDQPQHF. CDR3 DNA sequence: TGTGCCAGCAGGGCCTCGGGGCTTGATCAGCCCCAGCATTTT.

The rearrangement joins TRBV19 to TRBJ2-7; D is ambiguous. Germline loops: CDR1 LNHDA, CDR2 SQIVND (reference sequence). The CDR3 spans 11 residues. Trimming stripped 6 bases from V and 4 bases from J, with 7 bases between. The CDR3 loop reads CASRNQYEQYF. DNA for the CDR3: TGTGCCAGTAGAAACCAATACGAGCAGTACTTC.

Only a few counts were recorded for this clonotype. This chain links TRBV7-9 with TRBJ1-5, with no clear D. V was trimmed by 5 bases and J by 1 base, leaving 15 bases between them. The CDR3 runs 16 residues. Germline values: CDR1 SEHNR, CDR2 FQNEAQ (reference sequence). CDR3 region: CASSPNGVASNQPQHF. CDR3 nucleotide sequence: TGTGCCAGCAGCCCCAACGGGGTAGCAAGCAATCAGCCCCAGCATTTT. The full variable domain, its missing parts supplied by reference TRBV7-9 and TRBJ1-5, is DTGVSQNPRHKITKRGQNVTFRCDPISEHNRLYWYRQTLGQGPEFLTYFQNEAQLEKSRLLSDRFSAERPKGSFSTLEIQRTEQGDSAMYLCASSPNGVASNQPQHFGDGTRLSIL.

This clonotype was counted between two and nine times. V and J are TRBV7-3 and TRBJ1-2, with 7 bases lining up with TRBD1. Germline V CDR1 and CDR2: SGHTA, FQGTGA. The junction had 8 bases not matched to a gene; V was cut back by 3 bases and J by 1 base. The CDR3 contains 16 residues. The CDR3 sequence: CASSFTGESYNYGYTF. CDR3 DNA sequence: TGTGCCAGCAGCTTCACAGGGGAGAGTTATAACTATGGCTACACCTTC.

This clonotype was recorded once. The CDR3 bases are TGCAGTGCTAGGGGGACAGGGGGCGTCCCGAACACTGAAGCTTTCTTT. Translating it yields CSARGTGGVPNTEAFF. V is TRBV20-1 and J is TRBJ1-1; 12 nucleotides line up with TRBD1. V was clipped by 3 bases and J by 1 base; unmatched bases: 6. Germline V gives CDR1 DFQATT, CDR2 SNEGSKA (reference sequence). This CDR3 is 16 amino acids long.

The chain combines TRBV19 with TRBJ1-1; no clear D gene. Germline V lookup: CDR1 LNHDA, CDR2 SQIVND (reference sequence). V gave up 3 bases and J gave up 4 bases, with 12 bases separating them. This CDR3 spans 14 amino acids. The DNA for the CDR3 is TGTGCCAGTAGTATTCTTGTCGGCGGCACTGAAGCTTTCTTT. Translation gives CASSILVGGTEAFF.

DNA for the CDR3: TGTGCCAGCAGTGAAGCCGGGGGTAACGAGCAGTACTTC. Translated: CASSEAGGNEQYF. The V gene is TRBV6-1, the J gene TRBJ2-7; D might be TRBD2 (6 bases). The CDR3 sequence is 13 residues long. CDR1 and CDR2 from the germline V gene are MNHNS and SASEGT. Trimming left V 0 bases short and J 5 bases short, with 8 bases between.

In DNA form, the CDR3 reads TGTGCCAGTAGTAAAGTCGGGGATTCACCCCTCCACTTT. It encodes CASSKVGDSPLHF. This chain connects TRBV19 to TRBJ1-6; D remains unclear. From germline, CDR1 is LNHDA and CDR2 SQIVND (reference sequence). The CDR3 spans 13 residues. V lost 4 bases and J lost 8, with 9 bases in between.

J is TRBJ1-5 and V is TRBV27; 7 nucleotides line up with TRBD1. V trimming: 6 bases; J trimming: 0 bases; junction bases outside the gene matches: 2. Germline assignment: CDR1 MNHEY and CDR2 SMNVEV (reference sequence). The CDR3 spans 14 residues. The CDR3 bases are TGTGCCAGCAGACAGGGGATTAGCAATCAGCCCCAGCATTTT. The encoded protein is CASRQGISNQPQHF.

V gene TRBV6-2 or TRBV6-3 combines with J gene TRBJ2-7; 9 nucleotides agree with TRBD2. V dropped 6 bases and J dropped 2; count of bases not matched to a gene: 5. CDR3 size: 14 residues. Germline CDR1 is MNHEY and CDR2 is SVGEGT. The CDR3: CASRRLAATYEQYF. For the CDR3, the DNA is TGTGCCAGCAGACGACTAGCGGCAACCTACGAGCAGTACTTC.

There are a few counts of this clonotype. The CDR3 nucleotides read TGCAGTGCGAACAGGGGAGTGGGCAATCAGCCCCAGCATTTT. It codes for CSANRGVGNQPQHF. The V gene is TRBV20-1, the J gene TRBJ1-5, with TRBD1 matching 7 bases. V dropped 6 bases and J dropped 2; count of bases not matched to a gene: 7. The CDR3 consists of 14 residues. Germline V lookup: CDR1 DFQATT, CDR2 SNEGSKA (reference sequence).

This clonotype was picked up a small number of times. The chain employs TRBV6-1 and TRBJ2-7; the match to TRBD1 covers 11 bases. The germline CDR1 and CDR2 sequences are MNHNS and SASEGT. This CDR3 contains 13 residues. After removal of 6 bases from V and 4 bases from J, the junction contained 2 bases not matched to a gene. For the CDR3, the DNA is TGTGCCAGCAGGGGACAGGGGGTATACGAGCAGTACTTC. It specifies CASRGQGVYEQYF.

The gene calls are TRBV11-2 and TRBJ2-2; 8 bases are shared with TRBD1. CDR1 SGHAT and CDR2 FQNNGV come from the germline V gene. This CDR3 has 15 amino acids. With 3 bases clipped from V and 5 bases from J, the junction kept 5 bases outside the gene matches. CDR3 DNA: TGTGCCAGCAGCTTCTCAGGGGGCGCGACCGGGGAGCTGTTTTTT. This translates into CASSFSGGATGELFF.

Note on this clonotype: A much larger clone differs from this one at a single base, so this may be a read error. This chain uses TRBV7-6 with TRBJ1-1; no firm D call. V was pared by 5 bases and J by 2 bases, with 12 bases between. The length of the CDR3 is 14 residues. Germline-derived CDR1 and CDR2 are SGHVS and FNYEAQ. The chain's CDR3 is CASSLEELNTEAFF. The CDR3 DNA reads as TGTGCCAGCAGCCTCGAGGAGTTAAACACTGAAGCTTTCTTT.

V usage is TRBV6-5 and J usage is TRBJ1-5, with a tentative D call TRBD1 (5 bases). V lost 4 bases and J lost 4, with 14 bases in between. The CDR3 is made up of 15 amino acids. Germline CDR1 is MNHEY and CDR2 is SVGAGI. Here the CDR3 reads CASSLAPRGNQPQHF. The CDR3 nucleotides read TGTGCCAGCAGTTTGGCCCCCCGGGGGAATCAGCCCCAGCATTTT.

The chain employs TRBV2 and TRBJ2-1; no clear D. The CDR3 is made up of 14 amino acids. CDR1 and CDR2 (germline): SNHLY, FYNNEI. Trimming pared 3 bases from V and 4 bases from J, leaving 10 bases between. The CDR3 reads CASSEGLGYNEQFF. CDR3 coding DNA: TGTGCCAGCAGTGAGGGATTGGGGTACAATGAGCAGTTCTTC.

This clonotype has a handful of counts. V gene TRBV20-1 combines with J gene TRBJ1-2; D unclear. Trimming took 0 bases from V and 4 from J, leaving 21 bases between them. The CDR3 sequence is 17 residues long. The germline V gene has CDR1 DFQATT and CDR2 SNEGSKA (reference sequence). The CDR3, as DNA: TGCAGTGCTAGAGACATAGCCTACACCAAGGGCTTCTATGGCTACACCTTC. Its protein product is CSARDIAYTKGFYGYTF.

The chain links TRBV10-3 to TRBJ1-2, with 8 bases aligning to TRBD1. CDR1 and CDR2 (germline): ENHRY, SYGVKD. Trimming cost V 6 bases and J 1 base; bases outside gene matches: 7. The CDR3 runs 15 residues. The CDR3 DNA follows: TGTGCCATCAGCTCCGACAGGGGCGATAACTATGGCTACACCTTC. Translated: CAISSDRGDNYGYTF.

The chain employs TRBV24-1 and TRBJ2-5, with no clear D. This CDR3 is built from 12 residues. Trimming took off 5 bases at V and 1 base at J, with 4 bases between the two ends. CDR1 is KGHDR and CDR2 is SFDVKD in the germline V gene. The CDR3 region has the DNA TGTGCCACCAGTGGTGGCCAAGAGACCCAGTACTTC. This codes for CATSGGQETQYF.

This clonotype was seen only a few times. The V call is TRBV6-1, the J call TRBJ1-1; perhaps TRBD1 as D (6 bases). Germline CDR1 MNHNS, CDR2 SASEGT. V shed 6 bases and J shed 3 bases, with 17 bases lying between them. This CDR3 is 15 amino acids long. CDR3 loop: CASRRFRGWDTEAFF. CDR3 coding DNA: TGTGCCAGCAGACGTTTCAGGGGTTGGGACACTGAAGCTTTCTTT.

This rearrangement joins TRBV6-4 to TRBJ1-1; D remains ambiguous. Trimming stripped 4 bases from V and 3 bases from J, with 9 bases between. The CDR3 consists of 13 residues. Germline CDR1 and CDR2: MRHNA and SNTAGT. The CDR3 sequence: CASSAQGDTEAFF. CDR3 coding DNA: TGTGCCAGCAGTGCCCAAGGTGACACTGAAGCTTTCTTT.

The chain combines TRBV5-1 with TRBJ1-4; D ambiguous. Trimming removed 4 bases from V and 5 bases from J, with 6 bases in between. CDR1 is SGHRS and CDR2 is YFSETQ in the germline V gene. This CDR3 has 12 residues. The CDR3 sequence: CASSVENEKLFF. The CDR3 nucleotides read TGCGCCAGCAGCGTAGAGAATGAAAAACTGTTTTTT.

The chain has TRBV6-2 or TRBV6-3 and TRBJ2-5; TRBD1 matches 10 bases. Germline values: CDR1 MNHEY, CDR2 SVGEGT. The CDR3 has 13 residues. The trim removed 5 bases at V and 7 bases at J, leaving 4 bases unmatched. The CDR3 loop reads CASSGQGVGTQYF. Written as DNA, the CDR3 is TGTGCCAGCAGTGGACAGGGGGTGGGGACCCAGTACTTC.

This sequence joins TRBV20-1 and TRBJ2-6, with 8 nucleotides matching TRBD1. V was clipped by 3 bases and J by 6 bases; unmatched bases: 10. Germline CDR1 DFQATT, CDR2 SNEGSKA (reference sequence). This CDR3 comprises 16 residues. Here the CDR3 reads CSARGAGGAEANVLTF. The CDR3 bases are TGCAGTGCTAGGGGGGCAGGGGGCGCAGAGGCCAACGTCCTGACTTTC.

This sequence joins TRBV6-1 and TRBJ2-2, with 7 bases matching TRBD1. In germline, CDR1 is MNHNS, CDR2 SASEGT. The CDR3 has 17 residues. With V trimmed by 7 bases and J by 4 bases, 15 bases remained unmatched. This chain's CDR3 is CASTHGLKGAITGELFF. In DNA form, the CDR3 reads TGTGCCAGCACCCACGGGCTTAAGGGGGCGATCACCGGGGAGCTGTTTTTT.

In its sample, this clonotype was seen a few times. This chain joins TRBV27 and TRBJ2-1; TRBD2 agrees at 9 bases. Germline V lookup: CDR1 MNHEY, CDR2 SMNVEV (reference sequence). This CDR3 is 16 amino acids long. J lost 9 bases, V lost 6 bases, and 15 bases had no gene match. DNA of the CDR3: TGTGCCAGCAGACCTTCGGCGGGGGGGGCAGGCAGTGAGCAGTTCTTC. Protein: CASRPSAGGAGSEQFF.